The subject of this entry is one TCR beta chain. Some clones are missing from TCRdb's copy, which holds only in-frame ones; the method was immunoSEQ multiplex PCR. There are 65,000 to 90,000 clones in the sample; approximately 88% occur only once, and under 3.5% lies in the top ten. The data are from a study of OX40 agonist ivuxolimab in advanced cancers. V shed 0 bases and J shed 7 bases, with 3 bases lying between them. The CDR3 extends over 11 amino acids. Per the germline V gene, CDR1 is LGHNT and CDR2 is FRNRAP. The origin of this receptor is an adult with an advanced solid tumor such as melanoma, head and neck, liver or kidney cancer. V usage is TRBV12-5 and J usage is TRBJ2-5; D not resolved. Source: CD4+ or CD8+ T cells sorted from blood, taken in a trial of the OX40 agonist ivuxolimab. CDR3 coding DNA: TGTGCTAGTGGTTTGGTAGGGACCCAGTACTTC. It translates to CASGLVGTQYF.